This TCR beta chain was obtained from a study of T-cell reconstitution after alpha-beta-depleted transplantation in children. Findings of the study overall: Expanded graft clones, several hundred of them, were reportedly the source of alpha-beta T cells about two months after transplant.

Molecular barcoding with unique molecular identifiers was used for the TCRbeta library. TCRdb reanalysed the PCR reads using MiXCR and keeps one entry per CDR3 protein. The data hold over 200,000 distinct CDR3 sequences, with roughly 10% observed a single time. There are 16 residues in the CDR3. V trimming: 0 bases; J trimming: 3 bases; junction bases outside the gene matches: 9. Looked up from germline, CDR1 is DFQATT and CDR2 is SNEGSKA (reference sequence). At least ten counts were recorded for this clonotype. Its matching antigen is unknown. The rearrangement links TRBV20-1 to TRBJ2-7, with 9 bases lining up with TRBD2. Sequences were derived from PBMCs, sampled before TCRalphabeta/CD19-depleted stem cell transplant. The TCR was taken from a child under two years old with acute myeloid leukemia, due to receive a stem cell transplant. This chain's CDR3 is CSARDPRGGRVYEQYF. The CDR3 DNA sequence: TGCAGTGCTAGAGATCCACGCGGCGGGAGGGTCTACGAGCAGTACTTC.